This T cell receptor (beta chain) is from a study of control samples from healthy donors and cancer patients. The CDR3 consists of 14 residues. Trimming stripped 8 bases from V and 1 base from J, with 14 bases between. Germline assignment: CDR1 LNHNV and CDR2 YYDKDF (reference sequence). Profiled with immunoSEQ multiplex PCR; TCRdb holds only in-frame clones, not every one. The table records around 84,000 clones, roughly 88% of them present only once. The chain links TRBV15 to TRBJ1-1; no definite D call. The sequence derives from a man in his 60s with head and neck cancer. The source material was PBMCs. The CDR3: CATGWRHGNTEAFF. The DNA of the CDR3 is TGTGCCACCGGCTGGAGACATGGGAACACTGAAGCTTTCTTT.